A selection of T cell receptor beta chains follows, all from one sample in a study of T cells in localized non-small cell lung cancer. Sequencing used immunoSEQ multiplex PCR; TCRdb keeps in-frame clones, though not all of them. The sample contains more than 1,500 clones, about 25% of which appear only once. The sample in question was lung tumor tissue, obtained before any cancer treatment. Receptors were obtained from a female donor older than 55 with stage I lung adenocarcinoma. The CDR3 runs from the conserved cysteine through the conserved F or W. A D gene is named only where the DNA matches it firmly. Only some rows state a clone size, as once, few, many or a class for expanded clones.

cdr3_length: 14
clone_size: NA
d_call: TRBD1
j_call: TRBJ1-2
v_call: TRBV19
cdr3_nt: TGTGCCAGTAGTAGGACAGGGACTAACTATGGCTACACCTTC
cdr3_aa: CASSRTGTNYGYTF

cdr3_length: 16
clone_size: NA
d_call: TRBD2
j_call: TRBJ2-3
v_call: TRBV28
cdr3_nt: TGTGCCAGCAGTTCCCCTGCTAGCGGGAGGACAGATACGCAGTATTTT
cdr3_aa: CASSSPASGRTDTQYF

cdr3_length: 13
clone_size: NA
d_call: NA
j_call: TRBJ1-2
v_call: TRBV29-1
cdr3_nt: TGCAGCGTTGTGCGGGAATTTTCGGATGGCTACACCTTC
cdr3_aa: CSVVREFSDGYTF

cdr3_length: 15
clone_size: few
d_call: TRBD2
j_call: TRBJ2-3
v_call: TRBV19
cdr3_nt: TGTGCCAGTAGTATATATGCGGGAGGGCCAGATACGCAGTATTTT
cdr3_aa: CASSIYAGGPDTQYF

cdr3_length: 13
clone_size: NA
d_call: NA
j_call: TRBJ1-4
v_call: TRBV29-1
cdr3_nt: TGCAGCTTTCTTCGTGACGTTAATGAAAAACTGTTTTTT
cdr3_aa: CSFLRDVNEKLFF

cdr3_length: 17
clone_size: NA
d_call: TRBD2
j_call: TRBJ2-3
v_call: TRBV15
cdr3_nt: TGTGCCACCAGCAGAGATCTAGCGGGAGTTATCACAGATACGCAGTATTTT
cdr3_aa: CATSRDLAGVITDTQYF

cdr3_length: 14
clone_size: NA
d_call: NA
j_call: TRBJ1-2
v_call: TRBV28
cdr3_nt: TGTGCCAGCAGCCTTATTGGGACCGTCGATGGCTACACCTTC
cdr3_aa: CASSLIGTVDGYTF

cdr3_length: 14
clone_size: NA
d_call: TRBD1
j_call: TRBJ2-5
v_call: TRBV18
cdr3_nt: TGTGCCAGCTCACGGACAGGGGATCAAGAGACCCAGTACTTC
cdr3_aa: CASSRTGDQETQYF

cdr3_length: 14
clone_size: NA
d_call: NA
j_call: TRBJ2-7
v_call: TRBV14
cdr3_nt: TGTGCCAGCAGCTCAAGCCGTAGCTCCTACGAGCAGTACTTC
cdr3_aa: CASSSSRSSYEQYF

cdr3_length: 15
clone_size: NA
d_call: NA
j_call: TRBJ1-3
v_call: TRBV19
cdr3_nt: TGTGCCAGTAGTCTCCTCCTGGGGCTCGGAAACACCATATATTTT
cdr3_aa: CASSLLLGLGNTIYF

cdr3_length: 15
clone_size: NA
d_call: TRBD1
j_call: TRBJ2-7
v_call: TRBV5-1
cdr3_nt: TGCGCCAGCAGCTTCACCGGGACAGGGCCCTACGAGCAGTACTTC
cdr3_aa: CASSFTGTGPYEQYF

cdr3_length: 17
clone_size: NA
d_call: TRBD2
j_call: TRBJ2-2
v_call: TRBV18
cdr3_nt: TGTGCCAGCTCACCACCGGGCCTAGCGGGATACACCGGGGAGCTGTTTTTT
cdr3_aa: CASSPPGLAGYTGELFF

cdr3_length: 13
clone_size: few
d_call: NA
j_call: TRBJ1-2
v_call: TRBV4-1
cdr3_nt: TGCGCCAGCAGCCAAGACAGAGTCTATGGCTACACCTTC
cdr3_aa: CASSQDRVYGYTF